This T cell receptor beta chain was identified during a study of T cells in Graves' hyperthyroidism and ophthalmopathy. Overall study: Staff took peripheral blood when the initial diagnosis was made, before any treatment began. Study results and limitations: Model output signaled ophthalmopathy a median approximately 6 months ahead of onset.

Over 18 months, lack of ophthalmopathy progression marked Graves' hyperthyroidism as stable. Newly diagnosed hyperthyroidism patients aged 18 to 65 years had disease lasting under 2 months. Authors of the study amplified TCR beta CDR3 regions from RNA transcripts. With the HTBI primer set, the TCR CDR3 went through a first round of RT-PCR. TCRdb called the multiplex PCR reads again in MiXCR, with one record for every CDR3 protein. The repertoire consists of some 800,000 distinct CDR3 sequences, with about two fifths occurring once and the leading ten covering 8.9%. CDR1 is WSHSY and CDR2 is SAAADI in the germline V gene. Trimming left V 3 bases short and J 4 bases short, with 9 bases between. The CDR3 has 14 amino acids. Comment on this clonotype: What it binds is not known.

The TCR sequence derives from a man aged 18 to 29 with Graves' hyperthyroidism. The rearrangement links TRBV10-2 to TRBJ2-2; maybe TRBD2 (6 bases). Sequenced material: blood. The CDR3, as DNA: TGCGCCAGCAGTGATGGGGGGAGCACCGGGGAGCTGTTTTTT. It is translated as CASSDGGSTGELFF.